The rows below give T cell receptor beta chains drawn from one sample of a study of blood T cell repertoires in COVID-19. Profiling relied on immunoSEQ multiplex PCR, and the TCRdb table lists in-frame clones only, not all of them. The sample includes about 69,000 clones, roughly 90% seen only once; the top ten take 5.3%. The specimen was peripheral blood. These receptors originate from a man between 50 and 59 years old with acute or convalescent COVID-19. Each CDR3 is given with its conserved first and last residue. A D gene is named only where the DNA matches it firmly. Only some rows state a clone size, as once, few, many or a class for expanded clones.

>TRBD1|TRBJ1-3|TRBV2|few
TGTGCCAGCTTAGGGCAGGGGGCTGGAAACACCATATATTTT
CASLGQGAGNTIYF
>TRBD1|TRBJ1-3|TRBV19|NA
TGTGCCAGTAGTATGGACAGGGGACAGGGCACTGGAAACACCATATATTTT
CASSMDRGQGTGNTIYF
>TRBD1|TRBJ2-7|TRBV11-2|NA
TGTGCCAGCAGCACCATCCGGGACAGGTCTTCCTACGAGCAGTACTTC
CASSTIRDRSSYEQYF
>TRBD2|TRBJ2-7|TRBV5-8|NA
TGTGCCAGCAGCTTGGTGAGACGGAGCGGGAGGATTTACTTC
CASSLVRRSGRIYF
>NA|TRBJ1-5|TRBV19|NA
TGTGCCACCACCCGAGGGTCAGCTACCAATCAGCCCCAGCATTTT
CATTRGSATNQPQHF
>NA|TRBJ1-2|TRBV20-1|few
TGCAGTGCTAGTGGCCAGGATTATGGCTACACCTTC
CSASGQDYGYTF
>NA|TRBJ1-1|TRBV4-3|NA
TGCGCCAGCAGCCAAGATAGCTCCTCCGGGGGGAACACTGAAGCTTTCTTT
CASSQDSSSGGNTEAFF
>NA|TRBJ2-5|TRBV28|NA
TGTGCCAGCAGTATTTACAGGGATGGAAAGACCCAGTACTTC
CASSIYRDGKTQYF
>NA|TRBJ2-3|TRBV6-1|NA
TGTGCCAGCAGTGTGATGTCGTCAGGGAGGACGGCAGATACGCAGTATTTT
CASSVMSSGRTADTQYF
>NA|TRBJ1-1|TRBV7-9|NA
TGTGCCAGCAGCTCCGGACAGCACACTGAAGCTTTCTTT
CASSSGQHTEAFF
>TRBD1|TRBJ1-1|TRBV5-6|once
TGTGCCAGCAGCAACGGACAGGGGGTAGCTGCTTTCTTT
CASSNGQGVAAFF
>NA|TRBJ1-5|TRBV19|NA
TGTGCCAGTACCGATACAGGGTTCCCTCTGCAGCCCCAGCATTTT
CASTDTGFPLQPQHF
>NA|TRBJ1-1|TRBV7-9|NA
TGTGCCAGCAGCTTACTAAAACAGGTGAACACTGAAGCTTTCTTT
CASSLLKQVNTEAFF
>NA|TRBJ2-5|TRBV7-9|NA
TGTGCCAGCAGCCCATCAGAGACCCAGTACTTC
CASSPSETQYF
>NA|TRBJ2-1|TRBV27|once
TGTGCCAGCAGTTTGCGTGGGGTGACGGTGGACTCGGCGAGCGTCGGGAGCAGGAGTGAGCAGTTCTTC
CASSLRGVTVDSASVGSRSEQFF
>NA|TRBJ2-5|TRBV7-2|NA
TGTGCCAGCAGCCCCGGTAGGGGGAGAGAGACCCAGTACTTC
CASSPGRGRETQYF
>TRBD2|TRBJ2-2|TRBV23-1|once
TGCGCCAGCGGGGGGACTAGCGACACCGGGGAGCTGTTTTTT
CASGGTSDTGELFF
>NA|TRBJ1-3|TRBV24-1|NA
TGTGCCACCAGTGATCGGTCCGGGAGCTACTCTGGAAACACCATATATTTT
CATSDRSGSYSGNTIYF
>TRBD1|TRBJ1-1|TRBV28|NA
TGTGCCAGCAGTTTTCCAGGGGGGAGGACTGAAGCTTTCTTT
CASSFPGGRTEAFF
>TRBD1|TRBJ1-1|TRBV5-4|NA
TGTGCCAGCAGGAACGGGGACAGGGGGTCAAACACTGAAGCTTTCTTT
CASRNGDRGSNTEAFF
>NA|TRBJ1-6|TRBV18|NA
TGTGCCAGCTCATCCGGGGTCCGACTTAATTCACCCCTCCACTTT
CASSSGVRLNSPLHF
>NA|TRBJ2-4|TRBV19|NA
TGTGCCAGTAGTACCCCCAGTACAGCCAAAAACATTCAGTACTTC
CASSTPSTAKNIQYF
>NA|TRBJ2-7|TRBV4-1|NA
TGCGCCAGCAGCCAATACGAGAGAACCTACGAGCAGTACTTC
CASSQYERTYEQYF
>NA|TRBJ2-7|TRBV2|NA
TGTGCCAGCACGGCAGGGTCCTACGAGCAGTACTTC
CASTAGSYEQYF
>NA|TRBJ1-5|TRBV19|NA
TGTGCCAGTAATTCTAATCAGCCCCAGCATTTT
CASNSNQPQHF
>NA|TRBJ2-7|TRBV5-8|once
TGTGCCAGCAGCTTCCTCCCGGGTGGAACGTACGAGCAGTACTTC
CASSFLPGGTYEQYF
>NA|TRBJ1-1|TRBV6-1|NA
TGTGCCAGCAGTGAAATAAGGGGCCAGATGAACACTGAAGCTTTCTTT
CASSEIRGQMNTEAFF
>NA|TRBJ1-5|TRBV19|NA
TGTGCCAGTAGTGCCTACAGGAGCCCCGGTCAGCCCCAGCATTTT
CASSAYRSPGQPQHF
>NA|TRBJ2-7|TRBV29-1|NA
TGCAGCGTTTTCGGGTCGTACGAGCAGTACTTC
CSVFGSYEQYF